The rows below give T cell receptor beta chains drawn from one sample of a study of post-analysis software for immune sequencing data. TCRdb analysed the PCR reads with MiXCR anew, one entry per CDR3 protein. The sample contains 820,000 or so distinct CDR3 sequences, approximately 50% of which appear only once. Sequencing was performed on blood. These receptors all stem from a girl aged 10-17 years with multiple sclerosis. The CDR3 runs from the conserved cysteine through the conserved F or W. Fields, in order: D gene, V gene, clone size, J gene, CDR3 DNA, CDR3 protein. D genes are given only for firm matches. Rows give clone size only sometimes, using once, few, many, or a class for an expanded clone.

NA	TRBV15	NA	TRBJ1-2	TGTGCCACCAGCAGAGATATTGCAATTACTAACTATGGCTACACCTTC	CATSRDIAITNYGYTF
NA	TRBV20-1	NA	TRBJ2-1	TGCAGTGCTGGATCCGGATCCAATGAGCAGTTCTTC	CSAGSGSNEQFF
NA	TRBV6-5	NA	TRBJ1-4	TGTGCCAGCACCCCGAGAAGGCCTAATGAAAAACGGTTTTTT	CASTPRRPNEKRFF
NA	TRBV7-3	few	TRBJ2-7	TGTGCCAGCAGCTTAAGTGCAGATTCCTACGAGCAGTACTTC	CASSLSADSYEQYF
NA	TRBV5-6	NA	TRBJ2-7	TGTGCCAGCACCCCCGGTTACTTCTCCTACGAGCAGTACTTC	CASTPGYFSYEQYF
NA	TRBV12-3/TRBV12-4	NA	TRBJ2-1	TGTGCCAGCAGTCGAGCAGAGGGGTCCTACAATGAGCAGTTCTTC	CASSRAEGSYNEQFF
NA	TRBV5-6	NA	TRBJ2-7	TGTGCCAGCAGCCCGAATCTGGGGGCTGACGAGCAGTACTTC	CASSPNLGADEQYF
TRBD2	TRBV10-3	few	TRBJ2-7	TGTGCCATCAGTCTAGCGGGAGCCTACGAGCAGTACTTC	CAISLAGAYEQYF
NA	TRBV29-1	few	TRBJ2-1	TGCAGCGCTGGACCGAAACTAAGTAACAATGAGCAGTTCTTC	CSAGPKLSNNEQFF
TRBD1	TRBV2	NA	TRBJ1-2	TGTGCCAGCGGAGGGGACAGGGGAGGAGGTGGCTACACCTTC	CASGGDRGGGGYTF
NA	TRBV6-5	few	TRBJ2-4	TGTGCCAGCAGTTATCCCCCCGGGTTGTGGGGGGCCGCCAAAAACATTCAGTACTTC	CASSYPPGLWGAAKNIQYF
NA	TRBV6-6	NA	TRBJ2-7	TGTGCCAGCGGCAGGGTGCTTAAGGACGAGCAGTACTTC	CASGRVLKDEQYF
NA	TRBV9	NA	TRBJ2-5	TGTGCCAGCAGCGTAGGGGTGGGGACCCAGTACTTC	CASSVGVGTQYF
TRBD2	TRBV7-7	few	TRBJ2-7	TGTGCTAGCAGCCTGGGTACTAGCGCCGAGCAGTACTTC	CASSLGTSAEQYF
NA	TRBV18	NA	TRBJ1-4	TGTGCCAGCTCACCAAGGAATCGGGAAAAACTGTTTTTT	CASSPRNREKLFF
TRBD1	TRBV7-9	NA	TRBJ1-2	TGTGCCAGCAGCTTAGAGGGGGCGAATGGCTACACCTTC	CASSLEGANGYTF
TRBD2	TRBV3-1	NA	TRBJ2-7	TGTGCCAGCAGCCAAGAAATCGCTAGCGGATCGTGGGGGACCCCGACCGAGCAGTACTTC	CASSQEIASGSWGTPTEQYF
TRBD1	TRBV5-1	NA	TRBJ2-1	TGCGCCAGCAGCTTACAGGGGGCTTTCTCCTACAATGAGCAGTTCTTC	CASSLQGAFSYNEQFF